These T cell receptor beta chains were read from a single sample in a study of blood T cell repertoires in COVID-19. The table came from immunoSEQ multiplex PCR; TCRdb's copy has only in-frame clones and leaves some out. Counted here are under 250,000 clones, 83% occurring once; the ten biggest clones make up more than 4.5%. Sequenced material: PBMCs or T cells enriched from blood (not recorded which). The receptors here all came from a woman aged 45 to 65 who had been exposed to COVID-19. The CDR3 runs from the conserved cysteine through the conserved F or W. Fields, in order: J gene, V gene, clone size, CDR3 length, D gene, CDR3 DNA, CDR3 protein. D genes are given only for firm matches. Rows give clone size only sometimes, using once, few, many, or a class for an expanded clone.

>TRBJ1-1|TRBV4-3|few|15|NA
TGCGCCAGCAGCCAAGATCTTGCTATGAACACTGAAGCTTTCTTT
CASSQDLAMNTEAFF
>TRBJ2-2|TRBV2|NA|15|TRBD2
TGTGCCAGCCGAGTGGGGACTATAAAGACCGGGGAGCTGTTTTTT
CASRVGTIKTGELFF
>TRBJ1-2|TRBV2|NA|11|NA
TGTGCCAGCAGTGAAAAGAGAAGCTACACCTTC
CASSEKRSYTF
>TRBJ1-2|TRBV19|few|14|TRBD1
TGTGCCAGTAGTGCCGACACAGGGGGCAATGGCTACACCTTC
CASSADTGGNGYTF
>TRBJ1-1|TRBV7-9|NA|12|NA
TGTGCCAGCAGCTTAGGGCGAGGGAAAGCTTTCTTT
CASSLGRGKAFF
>TRBJ1-4|TRBV6-2/TRBV6-3|NA|15|TRBD1
TGTGCCAGCAGTACTACAGGGGCGGCAGGAGAAAAACTGTTTTTT
CASSTTGAAGEKLFF
>TRBJ2-3|TRBV2|NA|14|NA
TGTGCCAGCAGTCCCTGGACTGGCACAGATACGCAGTATTTT
CASSPWTGTDTQYF
>TRBJ1-2|TRBV11-2|NA|16|NA
TGTGCCAGCAGCTTAGGACAGGCCGGCCCTAACTATGGCTACACCTTC
CASSLGQAGPNYGYTF
>TRBJ2-1|TRBV10-3|NA|13|TRBD2
TGTGCCATCAGTAGCGGGGGGGCCTCTGAGCAGTTCTTC
CAISSGGASEQFF
>TRBJ1-1|TRBV13|NA|13|NA
TGTGCCAGCAGCTTGACAGCTAACACTGAAGCTTTCTTT
CASSLTANTEAFF
>TRBJ1-2|TRBV5-6|NA|15|NA
TGTGCCAGCAGCTTGGTCCCAACAGGGAATGATGGCTACACCTTC
CASSLVPTGNDGYTF
>TRBJ2-3|TRBV7-2|NA|15|NA
TGTGCCAGCAGCCCCCAGGGGCCCCGGAGGTATACGCAGTATTTT
CASSPQGPRRYTQYF
>TRBJ1-2|TRBV19|NA|13|NA
TGTGCCAGTAGCACAGGGTTGGGCTATGGCTACACCTTC
CASSTGLGYGYTF
>TRBJ1-1|TRBV5-1|NA|15|NA
TGCGCCAGCAGCCTAGAGGGACTTCCGAACACTGAAGCTTTCTTT
CASSLEGLPNTEAFF
>TRBJ2-7|TRBV19|NA|12|NA
TGTGCCAGTAGTATTTGGCCCTACGAGCAGTACTTC
CASSIWPYEQYF
>TRBJ1-3|TRBV7-8|NA|19|TRBD1
TGTGCCAGCAGCCCAAGACGGGACAGGGCTCCCCTCTCTGGAAACACCATATATTTT
CASSPRRDRAPLSGNTIYF
>TRBJ1-2|TRBV7-2|NA|14|NA
TGTGCCAGCAGCCGGCAGGGAGGTTCCTATGGCTACACCTTC
CASSRQGGSYGYTF
>TRBJ1-5|TRBV20-1|NA|15|TRBD1
TGCAGTGCTAGTCGGACAGGGCTTAGCAATCAGCCCCAGCATTTT
CSASRTGLSNQPQHF
>TRBJ2-3|TRBV2|NA|13|NA
TGTGCCAGCAGTGAATTGACTGCAGATACGCAGTATTTT
CASSELTADTQYF
>TRBJ2-2|TRBV7-2|NA|17|TRBD2
TGTGCCAGCAGCTTAGTTCCAGCGGGGGTACCCACCGGGGAGCTGTTTTTT
CASSLVPAGVPTGELFF
>TRBJ1-2|TRBV6-5|NA|13|TRBD1
TGTGCCAGCAGTTTCGGACAGGGGAATGGCTACACCTTC
CASSFGQGNGYTF
>TRBJ1-1|TRBV10-3|NA|15|NA
TGTGCCATCAGTGATGGGGGACTTATGAACACTGAAGCTTTCTTT
CAISDGGLMNTEAFF
>TRBJ2-3|TRBV14|NA|16|NA
TGTGCCAGCAGCCGCCGAGCCCTCTCGGGCACAGATACGCAGTATTTT
CASSRRALSGTDTQYF
>TRBJ2-2|TRBV9|NA|15|TRBD1
TGTGCCAGCAGCCCACGGGACAGATTCACCGGGGAGCTGTTTTTT
CASSPRDRFTGELFF
>TRBJ1-1|TRBV30|once|17|NA
TGTGCCTGGAGTGCCCCGTTTTCCGGGACACGGGCCACTGAAGCTTTCTTT
CAWSAPFSGTRATEAFF
>TRBJ2-7|TRBV6-1|NA|15|TRBD1
TGTGCCAGCAGTGAGGACGGGACAGGGCCCCACGAGCAGTACTTC
CASSEDGTGPHEQYF
>TRBJ1-2|TRBV11-2|NA|16|TRBD1
TGTGCCAGCAGTCGAAACAGGGGAGGAGGGGTTTATGGCTACACCTTC
CASSRNRGGGVYGYTF
>TRBJ2-7|TRBV5-1|once|14|NA
TGCGCCAGCAGCCCGATGACAGGCGATTACGAGCAGTACTTC
CASSPMTGDYEQYF
>TRBJ1-1|TRBV7-9|NA|17|TRBD1
TGTGCCAGCAGCTTTTCAGGGGGCGCAGACATGAACACTGAAGCTTTCTTT
CASSFSGGADMNTEAFF
>TRBJ2-3|TRBV3-1/TRBV3-2|NA|15|NA
TGTGCCAGCAGCCAGTCCGGGACTAGCACAGATACGCAGTATTTT
CASSQSGTSTDTQYF
>TRBJ1-3|TRBV3-1/TRBV3-2|few|14|NA
TGTGCCAGCAGGCATGGGGTAGCGGGAAACACCATATATTTT
CASRHGVAGNTIYF
>TRBJ2-1|TRBV6-5|once|14|TRBD1
TGTGCCAGCAGAGCCGACAGGGGTATCAATGAGCAGTTCTTC
CASRADRGINEQFF
>TRBJ2-7|TRBV19|NA|17|TRBD1
TGTGCCAGTAGTATAGGGACCGGGACAGGCCTCCCCTACGAGCAGTACTTC
CASSIGTGTGLPYEQYF
>TRBJ1-3|TRBV29-1|few|13|TRBD1
TGCAGCGGGAGGGACAGTCACTCTGGGGACATATATTTT
CSGRDSHSGDIYF
>TRBJ1-5|TRBV12-3/TRBV12-4|NA|13|NA
TGTGCCAGCAGTTTACAGGCGAATCAGCCCCAGCATTTT
CASSLQANQPQHF
>TRBJ2-5|TRBV9|NA|14|TRBD1
TGTGCCAGCAGCTTAAGACAGGGATCGGAGACCCAGTACTTC
CASSLRQGSETQYF
>TRBJ2-5|TRBV10-1|NA|15|TRBD1
TGCGCCAGCAGTGATAGTACAGGGGATGTGGAGACCCAGTACTTC
CASSDSTGDVETQYF
>TRBJ2-7|TRBV7-2|NA|16|TRBD1
TGTGCCAGCAGCTTAGGGTTGGACAGGGCCTTCTACGAGCAGTACTTC
CASSLGLDRAFYEQYF
>TRBJ2-7|TRBV15|NA|15|NA
TGTGCCACCAGCAGAGACTATGAACAGAGCTACGAGCAGTACTTC
CATSRDYEQSYEQYF
>TRBJ1-1|TRBV12-3/TRBV12-4|NA|13|NA
TGTGCCAGCAGGACAGACTCTAACACTGAAGCTTTCTTT
CASRTDSNTEAFF